In its sample, the clone carrying this T cell receptor beta chain was seen many times. Its antigen is still unknown. This record comes from a study of T-cell reconstitution after alpha-beta-depleted transplantation in children. Trimming stripped 1 base from V and 10 bases from J, with 9 bases between. CDR1 is SQVTM, CDR2 ANQGSEA, per germline. This CDR3 has 11 amino acids. Study-level results: Reported findings indicate that, about two months after transplant, alpha-beta T cells came from several hundred expanded clones, which were derived from non-depleted graft cells. Diversity and T-cell counts at one year after transplant derived mostly from new T cells.

Preparing the TCRbeta library involved the use of unique molecular identifiers. TCRdb passed the PCR reads through MiXCR, listing each CDR3 protein once. The sample shows 150,000 to 200,000 distinct CDR3 sequences, roughly 6.3% of them seen only once. The sample was PBMCs, taken before TCRalphabeta/CD19-depleted stem cell transplant. The chain links TRBV29-1 to TRBJ2-3; D is undetermined. The sequence was obtained from a girl less than two years old with combined immunodeficiency, due to receive a stem cell transplant. The CDR3: CSVEAELPQYF. As DNA, the CDR3 is TGCAGCGTTGAAGCTGAGCTCCCGCAGTATTTT.